Below, 19 T cell receptor beta chains from the same sample are listed, as sequenced in a study of control samples from healthy donors and cancer patients. The repertoire was sequenced with immunoSEQ multiplex PCR; TCRdb's copy has only in-frame clones and lacks some. The sample has about 100,000 clones; more than 85% are singletons. The sample consisted of blood. The receptors were sampled from a woman aged 45-59 years in good health.

The J gene is TRBJ1-1, the V gene TRBV5-1; D unresolved. There are 15 residues in the CDR3. In germline, CDR1 is SGHRS, CDR2 YFSETQ. V lost 0 bases, J lost 1 base, and 10 bases lay in between. DNA of the CDR3: TGCGCCAGCAGCTTGGGTGGACTCGGGAACACTGAAGCTTTCTTT. This encodes CASSLGGLGNTEAFF.

This chain links TRBV7-8 with TRBJ2-7; the D gene is possibly TRBD1 (5 bases). The CDR3 has 15 amino acids. V was pared by 5 bases and J by 3 bases, with 17 bases between. CDR1 and CDR2 from the germline V gene are SGHVS and FQNEAQ. The CDR3 DNA follows: TGTGCCAGCAGCCCCGGACCCCAGGGTATCTACGAGCAGTACTTC. Its protein product is CASSPGPQGIYEQYF.

The CDR3, as DNA: TGTGCCAGCCTCCAAACAGGGAACTATGGCTACACCTTC. Translating it yields CASLQTGNYGYTF. The rearrangement joins TRBV2 to TRBJ1-2; D is possibly TRBD1 (6 bases). The CDR3 has 13 residues. Trimming left V 8 bases short and J 2 bases short, with 12 bases between. The germline V gene has CDR1 SNHLY and CDR2 FYNNEI.

The chain is built from TRBV7-6 and TRBJ2-2, with 7 bases fitting TRBD2. V trimming: 5 bases; J trimming: 5 bases; junction bases outside the gene matches: 14. The CDR3 consists of 17 residues. CDR1 and CDR2 from the germline V gene are SGHVS and FNYEAQ. The CDR3: CASSQTRREGQTGELFF. The DNA for the CDR3 is TGTGCCAGCAGCCAGACACGAAGGGAGGGGCAAACCGGGGAGCTGTTTTTT.

The gene calls are TRBV27 and TRBJ2-1; weak D call: TRBD2 (6 bases). V dropped 7 bases and J dropped 5 bases, with 18 bases sitting between them. The CDR3 is 15 amino acids. Germline V gives CDR1 MNHEY, CDR2 SMNVEV (reference sequence). The CDR3 DNA sequence: TGTGCCAGCACCCCAGGGAGGCCCGGGGACAATGAGCAGTTCTTC. It specifies CASTPGRPGDNEQFF.

The V gene is TRBV5-1, the J gene TRBJ1-1; possible D gene TRBD1, 5 bases. The V end lost 2 bases, the J end lost 4 bases, and 9 bases lay between the germline ends. The CDR3 consists of 13 residues. Germline V gene data show CDR1 as SGHRS and CDR2 as YFSETQ. CDR3 residues: CASSFRDPTEAFF. Written as DNA, the CDR3 is TGCGCCAGCAGCTTTAGGGACCCCACTGAAGCTTTCTTT.

V and J are TRBV29-1 and TRBJ2-3, with D possibly being TRBD2 (6 bases). This CDR3 has 17 residues. V lost 4 bases to trimming and J lost 0 bases, with 20 bases between them. Germline values: CDR1 SQVTM, CDR2 ANQGSEA. In DNA form, the CDR3 reads TGCAGCGTTGCCCAAGGTAGCGGAACATCTAGCACAGATACGCAGTATTTT. Protein product: CSVAQGSGTSSTDTQYF.

The rearrangement uses TRBV5-1 and TRBJ2-6; D remains ambiguous. Germline V gives CDR1 SGHRS, CDR2 YFSETQ. Trimming pared 2 bases from V and 0 bases from J, leaving 3 bases between. CDR3 length equals 14 residues. The CDR3 coding sequence is TGCGCCAGCAGCTTCAGCTCTGGGGCCAACGTCCTGACTTTC. Its protein is CASSFSSGANVLTF. The whole variable domain, filled in from reference TRBV5-1 and TRBJ2-6, reads KAGVTQTPRYLIKTRGQQVTLSCSPISGHRSVSWYQQTPGQGLQFLFEYFSETQRNKGNFPGRFSGRQFSNSRSEMNVSTLELGDSALYLCASSFSSGANVLTFGAGSRLTVL.

This chain connects TRBV7-7 to TRBJ2-5; tentative D call: TRBD2 (6 bases). This CDR3 is 15 amino acids long. Trimming pared 0 bases from V and 2 bases from J, leaving 10 bases between. The germline V gene has CDR1 SSHAT and CDR2 FNYEAQ (reference sequence). In nucleotides, the CDR3 is TGTGCCAGCAGCTTAGCGGGAGGCCAGCAAGAGACCCAGTACTTC. Its protein is CASSLAGGQQETQYF. The full variable domain, with the rest looked up from reference TRBV7-7 and TRBJ2-5, is GAGVSQSPRYKVTKRGQDVTLRCDPISSHATLYWYQQALGQGPEFLTYFNYEAQPDKSGLPSDRFSAERPEGSISTLTIQRTEQRDSAMYRCASSLAGGQQETQYFGPGTRLLVL.

This chain connects TRBV7-2 to TRBJ2-2; tentatively, D is TRBD1 (6 bases). The germline CDR1 and CDR2 sequences are SGHTA and FQGNSA. The length of the CDR3 is 18 residues. V was pared by 3 bases and J by 0 bases, with 17 bases between. The CDR3 is CASSFHLDRIPNTGELFF. Written as DNA, the CDR3 is TGTGCCAGCAGCTTCCACCTCGACAGGATCCCGAACACCGGGGAGCTGTTTTTT.

This sequence joins TRBV4-3 and TRBJ2-3, with TRBD2 as a possible D gene (5 bases). Trimming stripped 3 bases from V and 6 bases from J, with 16 bases between. The germline V gene encodes CDR1 LGHNA and CDR2 YSLEER. CDR3 length: 15 residues. The CDR3: CASSQRSGLEDTQYF. As DNA, the CDR3 is TGCGCCAGCAGCCAGCGGAGCGGCCTCGAGGATACGCAGTATTTT.

The chain employs TRBV23-1 and TRBJ1-2; D is uncertain. TRBV23-1 is classed as an ORF, of uncertain function. There are 14 residues in the CDR3. The germline V and J ends were trimmed by 4 bases and 2 bases, with 11 bases remaining between them. CDR3 sequence reads: CASSRETQNYGYTF. CDR3 DNA sequence: TGCGCCAGCAGTCGGGAAACACAAAACTATGGCTACACCTTC.

The V and J genes are TRBV3-1 (or the pseudogene TRBV3-2) and TRBJ2-3; maybe TRBD2 (6 bases). Trimming removed 1 base from V and 0 bases from J, with 17 bases in between. CDR3 length equals 18 residues. From germline, CDR1 is LGHDT and CDR2 YNNKEL (reference sequence). CDR3 residues: CASSQVRTRAGSTDTQYF. CDR3 DNA: TGTGCCAGCAGCCAAGTCAGGACCCGGGCGGGGAGCACAGATACGCAGTATTTT.

The rearrangement links TRBV30 to TRBJ1-2; the match to TRBD1 covers 8 bases. Unmatched junction bases numbered 7, after V lost 2 bases and J lost 8 bases. The CDR3 sequence is 13 residues long. Germline loops: CDR1 GTSNPN, CDR2 SVGIG (reference sequence). The CDR3 DNA reads as TGTGCCTGGAGTCCACAGGGGGGTCGGGGCTACACCTTC. Translation: CAWSPQGGRGYTF. The whole variable domain, filled in from reference TRBV30 and TRBJ1-2, reads SQTIHQWPATLVQPVGSPLSLECTVEGTSNPNLYWYRQAAGRGLQLLFYSVGIGQISSEVPQNLSASRPQDRQFILSSKKLLLSDSGFYLCAWSPQGGRGYTFGSGTRLTVV.

This chain links TRBV6-5 with TRBJ2-2, with D possibly matching TRBD2 (6 bases). The germline V gene encodes CDR1 MNHEY and CDR2 SVGAGI. V was cut by 2 bases and J by 6 bases, with 13 bases left in between. This CDR3 contains 15 residues. The CDR3 region has the DNA TGTGCCAGCAGTTACGGAGGGACTCTGGCCGGGGAGCTGTTTTTT. It codes for CASSYGGTLAGELFF.

The rearrangement links TRBV7-9 to TRBJ1-2; D unclear. The CDR3 is 14 residues long. In germline, CDR1 is SEHNR, CDR2 FQNEAQ (reference sequence). V was cut by 2 bases and J by 5 bases, with 12 bases left in between. DNA for the CDR3: TGTGCCAGCAGCTTAAGTCAGGCCCGGTATGGCTACACCTTC. It specifies CASSLSQARYGYTF.

This chain connects TRBV5-6 to TRBJ2-7; no reliable D call. CDR1 is SGHDT and CDR2 is YYEEEE in the germline V gene. This CDR3 region has 13 residues. Between the trimmed V and J ends, which lost 1 base and 3 bases, there was a span of 8 bases. The CDR3 DNA reads as TGTGCCAGCAGCTTGTACGGCGGCTACGAGCAGTACTTC. Amino acid sequence: CASSLYGGYEQYF. Looking up the rest from reference TRBV5-6 and TRBJ2-7 gives the full variable domain: DAGVTQSPTHLIKTRGQQVTLRCSPKSGHDTVSWYQQALGQGPQFIFQYYEEEERQRGNFPDRFSGHQFPNYSSELNVNALLLGDSALYLCASSLYGGYEQYFGPGTRLTVT.

A single count supports this clone. The J gene is TRBJ2-2, the V gene TRBV30, with a possible D match to TRBD1 (6 bases). V was trimmed by 0 bases and J by 6 bases, leaving 8 bases between them. Germline V CDR1 and CDR2: GTSNPN, SVGIG (reference sequence). This CDR3 is built from 13 residues. The CDR3 reads CAWSVWGPGELFF. The CDR3 bases are TGTGCCTGGAGTGTTTGGGGGCCCGGGGAGCTGTTTTTT.

V and J are TRBV5-1 and TRBJ2-1; no clear D gene. Trimming cost V 7 bases and J 5 bases, with 13 bases left between them. Germline V lookup: CDR1 SGHRS, CDR2 YFSETQ. The CDR3 runs 13 residues. As DNA, the CDR3 is TGCGCCAGCTTCTCCGGGCCCCACAATGAGCAGTTCTTC. Encoded protein: CASFSGPHNEQFF.